The 19 T cell receptor beta chains below come from one sample, sequenced in a study of cytomegalovirus exposure and HLA in healthy donors. Clones were sequenced by immunoSEQ multiplex PCR, and TCRdb holds only the in-frame ones, with some missing. Of about 330,000 clones in the sample, 87% were seen once. Sequences were obtained from PBMCs. Receptors originate from a woman aged 25-40 years in good health and CMV-seropositive.

The chain couples TRBV2 to TRBJ2-7, with D possibly matching TRBD1 (6 bases). V dropped 6 bases and J dropped 0 bases, with 15 bases sitting between them. CDR1 and CDR2 (germline): SNHLY, FYNNEI. The CDR3 covers 15 residues. The CDR3 here is CASRLTGLHSYEQYF. For the CDR3, the DNA is TGTGCCAGCAGATTGACAGGCTTACACTCCTACGAGCAGTACTTC.

In its sample, this clone was seen a few times. The chain links TRBV28 to TRBJ2-7; 11 nucleotides agree with TRBD2. V gave up 5 bases and J gave up 4 bases; unmatched junction bases: 7. This CDR3 comprises 15 residues. Germline V gene sequence: CDR1 MDHEN, CDR2 SYDVKM. CDR3 sequence (DNA): TGTGCCAGCAGTGTAGCTAGCGGGGGGTCGTACGAGCAGTACTTC. Encoded protein: CASSVASGGSYEQYF.

This clone was picked up a small number of times. The chain links TRBV2 to TRBJ2-7; 7 bases agree with TRBD1. CDR1 SNHLY and CDR2 FYNNEI come from the germline V gene. This CDR3 comprises 14 residues. The J segment lost 2 bases and the V segment lost 5 bases, leaving 6 bases of the junction unmatched. In DNA, the CDR3 is TGTGCCAGCAGTAGACAGGGCACTACCTACGAGCAGTACTTC. This codes for CASSRQGTTYEQYF.

The V gene is TRBV2, the J gene TRBJ2-4; 7 bases agree with TRBD1. Germline loops: CDR1 SNHLY, CDR2 FYNNEI. The V and J ends lost 10 bases and 3 bases, in that order; junction bases with no gene match: 21. The CDR3 covers 18 residues. The CDR3 here is CATQKRTTGALGKNIQYF. CDR3 in DNA: TGTGCCACTCAAAAGAGGACCACAGGGGCTCTTGGCAAAAACATTCAGTACTTC.

The rearrangement links TRBV4-2 to TRBJ1-2; D may be TRBD1 (5 bases). The CDR3 length is 13 residues. Germline V gene sequence: CDR1 LGHNA, CDR2 YNFKEQ. Trimming removed 1 base at V and 2 bases at J, with 5 bases between. Written as DNA, the CDR3 is TGTGCCAGCAGCCAAGGGGGGAACTATGGCTACACCTTC. This sequence encodes CASSQGGNYGYTF.

The J gene is TRBJ2-2, the V gene TRBV4-3, with a possible D match to TRBD2 (5 bases). Trimming cost V 2 bases and J 7 bases, with 8 bases left between them. The CDR3 sequence is 13 residues long. The germline CDR1 and CDR2 sequences are LGHNA and YSLEER. The CDR3 spells CASSQRGSGELFF. The CDR3, as DNA: TGCGCCAGCAGCCAACGGGGAAGCGGGGAGCTGTTTTTT.

The chain links TRBV4-3 to TRBJ1-6; TRBD1 might be the D (6 bases). V was trimmed by 0 bases and J by 11 bases, leaving 11 bases between them. The CDR3 is 14 residues long. Per the germline V gene, CDR1 is LGHNA and CDR2 is YSLEER. CDR3: CASSQEGTQTPLHF. The CDR3, as DNA: TGCGCCAGCAGCCAAGAGGGGACACAAACACCCCTCCACTTT.

CDR3: CASQPGLTSGRPAYEQYF. CDR3 nucleotide sequence: TGTGCCAGCCAACCCGGTTTGACTAGCGGGAGGCCAGCCTACGAGCAGTACTTC. The chain recombines TRBV18 with TRBJ2-7, with 13 positions matching TRBD2. V lost 8 bases and J lost 2; bases outside the gene matches: 15. The germline gives CDR1 KGHSH, CDR2 LQKENI. CDR3 length: 18 residues.

V and J are TRBV7-9 and TRBJ2-1, with a weak D call TRBD2 (5 bases). Trimming removed 11 bases at V and 5 bases at J, with 13 bases between. Germline CDR1 reads SEHNR; CDR2 reads FQNEAQ (reference sequence). The CDR3 covers 12 residues. Here the CDR3 reads CASPRANNEQFF. DNA of the CDR3: TGTGCCTCCCCGCGGGCCAACAATGAGCAGTTCTTC.

This chain joins TRBV7-6 and TRBJ2-7; D unclear. The CDR3 sequence is 13 residues long. CDR1 and CDR2 (germline): SGHVS, FNYEAQ. V was trimmed by 3 bases and J by 0 bases, leaving 6 bases between them. The CDR3 region has the DNA TGTGCCAGCAGCTTTCGGGTCTCCTACGAGCAGTACTTC. Translation: CASSFRVSYEQYF. The full variable domain, in which reference TRBV7-6 and TRBJ2-7 provide the parts outside the CDR3, is GAGVSQSPRYKVTKRGQDVALRCDPISGHVSLYWYRQALGQGPEFLTYFNYEAQQDKSGLPNDRFSAERPEGSISTLTIQRTEQRDSAMYRCASSFRVSYEQYFGPGTRLTVT.

The V and J genes are TRBV7-6 and TRBJ2-7; D is perhaps TRBD1 (5 bases). Germline V gene sequence: CDR1 SGHVS, CDR2 FNYEAQ. V was shortened by 1 base and J by 6 bases, with 7 bases between the two germline ends. The CDR3 is made up of 12 amino acids. The CDR3 nucleotides read TGTGCCAGCAGCTTAGGGGGCACCGAGCAGTACTTC. It encodes CASSLGGTEQYF.

V usage is TRBV4-3 and J usage is TRBJ2-1; 8 bases align to TRBD2. The CDR3 has 17 residues. V lost 0 bases and J lost 2; bases outside the gene matches: 6. The germline V gene encodes CDR1 LGHNA and CDR2 YSLEER. The CDR3: CASSQDKSSGPYNEQFF. As DNA, the CDR3 is TGCGCCAGCAGCCAAGATAAATCTAGCGGGCCCTACAATGAGCAGTTCTTC.

CDR3 DNA: TGTGCCAGCAGCGCTATGGTTTTTTCAACTAATGAAAAACTGTTTTTT. As protein: CASSAMVFSTNEKLFF. The chain uses TRBV5-6 and TRBJ1-4; D is ambiguous. V lost 4 bases to trimming and J lost 0 bases, with 13 bases between them. CDR1 is SGHDT, CDR2 YYEEEE, per germline. This CDR3 has 16 amino acids.

The J gene is TRBJ2-7, the V gene TRBV6-1; D is undetermined. The CDR3 is 10 amino acids. Looked up from germline, CDR1 is MNHNS and CDR2 is SASEGT. The V and J ends lost 8 bases and 2 bases respectively, with 4 bases between them. The CDR3 DNA sequence: TGTGCCAGCGGGGCCTACGAGCAGTACTTC. Translating gives CASGAYEQYF.

V usage is TRBV2 and J usage is TRBJ2-2, with D perhaps matching TRBD1 (5 bases). The V gene lost 7 bases and the J gene lost 0 bases, with 12 bases spanning the gap. Germline-derived CDR1 and CDR2 are SNHLY and FYNNEI. The CDR3 runs 15 residues. The CDR3 sequence: CASIGGQTNTGELFF. Written as DNA, the CDR3 is TGTGCCAGCATTGGCGGACAAACGAACACCGGGGAGCTGTTTTTT.

V usage is TRBV30 and J usage is TRBJ2-7; D gene ambiguous. Germline-derived CDR1 and CDR2 are GTSNPN and SVGIG (reference sequence). CDR3 length equals 12 residues. V was trimmed by 0 bases and J by 7 bases, leaving 10 bases between them. This CDR3 reads CAWSVQGIEQYF. DNA for the CDR3: TGTGCCTGGAGTGTACAAGGGATAGAGCAGTACTTC.

The genes are TRBV5-6 and TRBJ2-3; D possibly uses TRBD1 or TRBD2 (5 bases each). CDR3 length: 19 residues. Germline V CDR1 and CDR2: SGHDT, YYEEEE. Trimming took off 3 bases at V and 2 bases at J, with 25 bases between the two ends. The CDR3 bases are TGTGCCAGCAGCTCGACCGGGACCCACCACTCAACAAACACAGATACGCAGTATTTT. The encoded protein is CASSSTGTHHSTNTDTQYF.

The chain links TRBV2 to TRBJ2-5, with D unclear. Deletions cut 1 base from V and 5 bases from J, with 5 bases between. The CDR3 contains 12 residues. CDR1 SNHLY and CDR2 FYNNEI come from the germline V gene. CDR3 in amino acids: CASSEVRETQYF. Written as DNA, the CDR3 is TGTGCCAGCAGTGAAGTGCGGGAGACCCAGTACTTC. Variable domain in full (rest from reference TRBV2 and TRBJ2-5): EPEVTQTPSHQVTQMGQEVILRCVPISNHLYFYWYRQILGQKVEFLVSFYNNEISEKSEIFDDQFSVERPDGSNFTLKIRSTKLEDSAMYFCASSEVRETQYFGPGTRLLVL.

J is TRBJ1-3 and V is TRBV11-2, with D perhaps TRBD1 (5 bases). Germline V gene lookup returns CDR1 SGHAT and CDR2 FQNNGV. This CDR3 is 18 amino acids long. Trimming removed 3 bases from V and 2 bases from J, with 20 bases in between. The CDR3, as DNA: TGTGCCAGCAGCTTCGAATGGGTGGGGGAGAGTACTGGAAACACCATATATTTT. This sequence encodes CASSFEWVGESTGNTIYF.